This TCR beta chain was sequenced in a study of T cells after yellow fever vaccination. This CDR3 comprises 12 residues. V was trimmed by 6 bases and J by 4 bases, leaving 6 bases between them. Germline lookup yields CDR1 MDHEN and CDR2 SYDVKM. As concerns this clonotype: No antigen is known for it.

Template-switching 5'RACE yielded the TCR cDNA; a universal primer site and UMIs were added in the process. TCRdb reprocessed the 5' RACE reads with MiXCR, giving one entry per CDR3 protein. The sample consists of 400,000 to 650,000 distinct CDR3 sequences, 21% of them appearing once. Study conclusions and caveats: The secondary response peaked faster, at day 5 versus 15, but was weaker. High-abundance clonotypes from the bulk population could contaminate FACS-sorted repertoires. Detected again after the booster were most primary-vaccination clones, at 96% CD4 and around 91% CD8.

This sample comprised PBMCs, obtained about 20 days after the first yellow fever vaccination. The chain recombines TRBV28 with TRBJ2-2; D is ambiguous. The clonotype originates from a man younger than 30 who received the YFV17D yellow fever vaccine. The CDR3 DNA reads TGTGCCAGCAGGATCGCCACCGGGGAGCTGTTTTTT. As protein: CASRIATGELFF.